This T cell receptor (beta chain) appears in the sequencing data of a study of cytomegalovirus exposure and HLA in healthy donors. Germline CDR1 reads SGHRS; CDR2 reads YFSETQ. Trimming took off 0 bases at V and 1 base at J, with 9 bases between the two ends. CDR3 length: 15 amino acids. Vbeta (60) and Jbeta (13) primers were used in the PCR. The assay was immunoSEQ multiplex PCR, and TCRdb's table has in-frame clones only and misses some. The sample carries 160,000 or so clones, over 70% recorded once. This rearrangement joins TRBV5-1 to TRBJ2-3; D is perhaps TRBD2 (6 bases). This TCR derives from a woman between 18 and 30 years old in good health and CMV-seronegative. Input material: PBMCs. CDR3 in DNA: TGCGCCAGCAGCTTGGGGACTATGGGCACAGATACGCAGTATTTT. It is translated as CASSLGTMGTDTQYF.